A selection of T cell receptor beta chains follows, all from one sample in a study of control samples from healthy donors and cancer patients. Sequenced by immunoSEQ multiplex PCR; TCRdb stores in-frame clones only, minus some. In the table there are roughly 95,000 clones, 80% to 90% of which are singletons. The sample taken for sequencing was blood. These receptors came from a man aged 25-45 years in good health. Both conserved end residues are part of each CDR3. D genes are given only for firm matches. Clone size is shown for a subset of rows, as once, few, many or a class of expanded clone.

D gene: -
V gene: TRBV4-3
J gene: TRBJ1-3
clone size: -
CDR3 length: 12
CDR3 DNA: TGCGCCAGCAGCCAAGACAGCCAGGCCATATATTTT
CDR3 protein: CASSQDSQAIYF

D gene: TRBD2
V gene: TRBV5-8
J gene: TRBJ2-1
clone size: -
CDR3 length: 19
CDR3 DNA: TGTGCCAGCAGCTTGGACCCGGGACTAGCTCCTAGCTCCTACAATGAGCAGTTCTTC
CDR3 protein: CASSLDPGLAPSSYNEQFF

D gene: -
V gene: TRBV24-1
J gene: TRBJ2-2
clone size: -
CDR3 length: 13
CDR3 DNA: TGTGCCACGGACCTCGGTGGGACCGGGGAGCTGTTTTTT
CDR3 protein: CATDLGGTGELFF

D gene: TRBD1
V gene: TRBV6-4
J gene: TRBJ2-2
clone size: -
CDR3 length: 16
CDR3 DNA: TGTGCCAGCAGTGACTCAGGACAGGGGAACACCGGGGAGCTGTTTTTT
CDR3 protein: CASSDSGQGNTGELFF

D gene: -
V gene: TRBV19
J gene: TRBJ2-1
clone size: -
CDR3 length: 17
CDR3 DNA: TGTGCCAGTAGTACCTTCCAAGTCCACAGCGCGGGCGATGAGCAGTTCTTC
CDR3 protein: CASSTFQVHSAGDEQFF

D gene: TRBD1
V gene: TRBV24-1
J gene: TRBJ2-3
clone size: -
CDR3 length: 15
CDR3 DNA: TGTGCCACCACCACGGGGGGACAGGGAAGAGATACGCAGTATTTT
CDR3 protein: CATTTGGQGRDTQYF

D gene: -
V gene: TRBV11-2
J gene: TRBJ2-2
clone size: -
CDR3 length: 14
CDR3 DNA: TGTGCCAGCAGCCTCTCGACGAACACCGGGGAGCTGTTTTTT
CDR3 protein: CASSLSTNTGELFF

D gene: TRBD2
V gene: TRBV28
J gene: TRBJ2-1
clone size: -
CDR3 length: 13
CDR3 DNA: TGTGCCAGCAGTAGCGGGAGGGCGAGTGAGCAGTTCTTC
CDR3 protein: CASSSGRASEQFF

D gene: -
V gene: TRBV7-9
J gene: TRBJ2-1
clone size: -
CDR3 length: 15
CDR3 DNA: TGTGCCAGCACCCTACCCCGTGAGCGTGACAATGAGCAGTTCTTC
CDR3 protein: CASTLPRERDNEQFF

D gene: -
V gene: TRBV7-2
J gene: TRBJ2-1
clone size: -
CDR3 length: 15
CDR3 DNA: TGTGCCAGCAGCTTAGCAGGGCTAGCTTTGGATGAGCAGTTCTTC
CDR3 protein: CASSLAGLALDEQFF

D gene: TRBD2
V gene: TRBV5-4
J gene: TRBJ2-7
clone size: once
CDR3 length: 14
CDR3 DNA: TGTGCCAGCAGCCGGGGGGGGGCTGCCGACGAGCAGTACTTC
CDR3 protein: CASSRGGAADEQYF

D gene: TRBD2
V gene: TRBV7-3
J gene: TRBJ2-1
clone size: -
CDR3 length: 16
CDR3 DNA: TGTGCCAGCAGCTTATTTGCAGCGGGAGGCGACAATGAGCAGTTCTTC
CDR3 protein: CASSLFAAGGDNEQFF

D gene: TRBD2
V gene: TRBV14
J gene: TRBJ2-7
clone size: -
CDR3 length: 15
CDR3 DNA: TGTGCCAGCAGCCAAACATCTAGCGGATCCTACGAGCAGTACTTC
CDR3 protein: CASSQTSSGSYEQYF

D gene: -
V gene: TRBV3-1/TRBV3-2
J gene: TRBJ2-7
clone size: -
CDR3 length: 12
CDR3 DNA: TGTGCCAGCAGCCAAGGGCTGGTGGAGCAGTACTTC
CDR3 protein: CASSQGLVEQYF

D gene: -
V gene: TRBV21-1
J gene: TRBJ2-2
clone size: once
CDR3 length: 14
CDR3 DNA: TGTGCCAGCAGTGCCCCAGAGAGCACCGGGGAGCTGTTTTTT
CDR3 protein: CASSAPESTGELFF

D gene: -
V gene: TRBV12-3/TRBV12-4
J gene: TRBJ1-2
clone size: few
CDR3 length: 13
CDR3 DNA: TGTGCCAGCAGTTCAGGGCCTTACTATGGCTACACCTTC
CDR3 protein: CASSSGPYYGYTF

D gene: TRBD2
V gene: TRBV12-3/TRBV12-4
J gene: TRBJ2-5
clone size: -
CDR3 length: 13
CDR3 DNA: TGTGCCAGCAGTTTTGGCGGGGGGGAGACCCAGTACTTC
CDR3 protein: CASSFGGGETQYF

D gene: -
V gene: TRBV24-1
J gene: TRBJ1-5
clone size: -
CDR3 length: 14
CDR3 DNA: TGTGCCACCAGTGATTTAACAGATAATCAGCCCCAGCATTTT
CDR3 protein: CATSDLTDNQPQHF

D gene: -
V gene: TRBV5-1
J gene: TRBJ1-6
clone size: -
CDR3 length: 14
CDR3 DNA: TGCGCCAGCAGCTTGCCAGGGGTGAATTCACCCCTCCACTTT
CDR3 protein: CASSLPGVNSPLHF

D gene: TRBD2
V gene: TRBV9
J gene: TRBJ2-2
clone size: -
CDR3 length: 17
CDR3 DNA: TGTGCCAGCAGCATTCGGACTAGCGGGAGAAGGCCCGGGGAGCTGTTTTTT
CDR3 protein: CASSIRTSGRRPGELFF

D gene: TRBD1
V gene: TRBV7-2
J gene: TRBJ1-1
clone size: -
CDR3 length: 13
CDR3 DNA: TGTGCCAGCAGCCGGGACAGGTATTCTGAAGCTTTCTTT
CDR3 protein: CASSRDRYSEAFF

D gene: -
V gene: TRBV5-1
J gene: TRBJ1-4
clone size: -
CDR3 length: 16
CDR3 DNA: TGCGCCAGCAGCTTGAGCCCCGCCGAAATAGGGGAAAAACTGTTTTTT
CDR3 protein: CASSLSPAEIGEKLFF

D gene: TRBD2
V gene: TRBV19
J gene: TRBJ2-1
clone size: -
CDR3 length: 13
CDR3 DNA: TGTGCCAGTAGTAGTATTATAGCGGGGCAGCAGTTCTTC
CDR3 protein: CASSSIIAGQQFF

D gene: -
V gene: TRBV6-5
J gene: TRBJ1-3
clone size: few
CDR3 length: 15
CDR3 DNA: TGTGCCAGCAGCCCGGGAGGGGCCTCTGGAAACACCATATATTTT
CDR3 protein: CASSPGGASGNTIYF

D gene: -
V gene: TRBV5-1
J gene: TRBJ2-3
clone size: -
CDR3 length: 13
CDR3 DNA: TGCGCCAGCAGCTTGAGGCGGTTAGATACGCAGTATTTT
CDR3 protein: CASSLRRLDTQYF

D gene: TRBD2
V gene: TRBV3-1/TRBV3-2
J gene: TRBJ2-2
clone size: once
CDR3 length: 16
CDR3 DNA: TGTGCCAGCAAAAATTGGGCGGGAGGGAGAACCGGGGAGCTGTTTTTT
CDR3 protein: CASKNWAGGRTGELFF

D gene: TRBD2
V gene: TRBV7-2
J gene: TRBJ2-5
clone size: -
CDR3 length: 15
CDR3 DNA: TGTGCCAGCAGCTTAGCCGGGGGGTCGGTGGAGACCCAGTACTTC
CDR3 protein: CASSLAGGSVETQYF

D gene: -
V gene: TRBV12-5
J gene: TRBJ1-1
clone size: -
CDR3 length: 16
CDR3 DNA: TGTGCTAGTGGTGACCCTCCCGGGACACTGAACACTGAAGCTTTCTTT
CDR3 protein: CASGDPPGTLNTEAFF

D gene: TRBD1
V gene: TRBV29-1
J gene: TRBJ2-7
clone size: -
CDR3 length: 18
CDR3 DNA: TGCAGCGTTGAATTAACAGGGGGCACTTCTACTGTTGACTACGAGCAGTACTTC
CDR3 protein: CSVELTGGTSTVDYEQYF

D gene: TRBD2
V gene: TRBV24-1
J gene: TRBJ2-7
clone size: -
CDR3 length: 15
CDR3 DNA: TGTGCCACCAGTGATCCCACTAGCGGGGGGGGCGAGCAGTACTTC
CDR3 protein: CATSDPTSGGGEQYF

D gene: -
V gene: TRBV27
J gene: TRBJ1-5
clone size: -
CDR3 length: 14
CDR3 DNA: TGTGCCAGCAGTTTACGCGGGTTCCTTCAGCCCCAGCATTTT
CDR3 protein: CASSLRGFLQPQHF

D gene: -
V gene: TRBV4-1
J gene: TRBJ1-1
clone size: -
CDR3 length: 14
CDR3 DNA: TGCGCCAGCAGCCCTGCGACAGTAAACACTGAAGCTTTCTTT
CDR3 protein: CASSPATVNTEAFF

D gene: -
V gene: TRBV9
J gene: TRBJ2-1
clone size: once
CDR3 length: 18
CDR3 DNA: TGTGCCAGCAGCGTAACCCTCCTTTCCCCGAACTCCTACAATGAGCAGTTCTTC
CDR3 protein: CASSVTLLSPNSYNEQFF

D gene: TRBD1
V gene: TRBV2
J gene: TRBJ2-7
clone size: once
CDR3 length: 17
CDR3 DNA: TGTGCCAGAGGGGGGGCGACGAAGGGACAGGGGATAAACGAGCAGTACTTC
CDR3 protein: CARGGATKGQGINEQYF

D gene: TRBD1
V gene: TRBV7-9
J gene: TRBJ1-2
clone size: -
CDR3 length: 16
CDR3 DNA: TGTGCCAGCAGTCAGACAGGGACAGGGAGACACTATGGCTACACCTTC
CDR3 protein: CASSQTGTGRHYGYTF

D gene: TRBD2
V gene: TRBV14
J gene: TRBJ2-3
clone size: -
CDR3 length: 18
CDR3 DNA: TGTGCCAGCAGCCAAGGAGGGACTAGCGGGAGCGGCACAGATACGCAGTATTTT
CDR3 protein: CASSQGGTSGSGTDTQYF

D gene: -
V gene: TRBV13
J gene: TRBJ2-7
clone size: -
CDR3 length: 15
CDR3 DNA: TGTGCCAGCAGCTTCGGGCTTACGGGGAGCAGAGAGCAGTACTTC
CDR3 protein: CASSFGLTGSREQYF

D gene: TRBD2
V gene: TRBV7-3
J gene: TRBJ2-2
clone size: -
CDR3 length: 15
CDR3 DNA: TGTGCCAGCAGCTTCGCGGGAGGGCCAACCGGGGAGCTGTTTTTT
CDR3 protein: CASSFAGGPTGELFF

D gene: -
V gene: TRBV19
J gene: TRBJ2-2
clone size: -
CDR3 length: 16
CDR3 DNA: TGTGCCAGTAGTATAATGTCGGCCCTAGGCACCGGGGAGCTGTTTTTT
CDR3 protein: CASSIMSALGTGELFF

D gene: TRBD1
V gene: TRBV5-4
J gene: TRBJ2-7
clone size: -
CDR3 length: 13
CDR3 DNA: TGTGCCAGCAGCGGGGACAGGGGTTACGAGCAGTACTTC
CDR3 protein: CASSGDRGYEQYF

D gene: TRBD1
V gene: TRBV11-2
J gene: TRBJ2-3
clone size: once
CDR3 length: 16
CDR3 DNA: TGTGCCAGCAGCTCCCAACCGACAGGGTTGGCAGATACGCAGTATTTT
CDR3 protein: CASSSQPTGLADTQYF

D gene: TRBD1
V gene: TRBV24-1
J gene: TRBJ1-2
clone size: -
CDR3 length: 15
CDR3 DNA: TGTGCCACCAGTGATTTGACGACAGGGGATTATGGCTACACCTTC
CDR3 protein: CATSDLTTGDYGYTF

D gene: -
V gene: TRBV27
J gene: TRBJ1-5
clone size: -
CDR3 length: 14
CDR3 DNA: TGTGCCAGCAGTTCCCGGGAGACTGATCAGCCCCAGCATTTT
CDR3 protein: CASSSRETDQPQHF

D gene: -
V gene: TRBV7-2
J gene: TRBJ1-2
clone size: -
CDR3 length: 12
CDR3 DNA: TGTGCCAGCAGCTCCGATTCCTATGGCTACACCTTC
CDR3 protein: CASSSDSYGYTF

D gene: -
V gene: TRBV13
J gene: TRBJ2-7
clone size: -
CDR3 length: 12
CDR3 DNA: TGTGCCAGCAGCTTTGCAGGATACGAGCAGTACTTC
CDR3 protein: CASSFAGYEQYF

D gene: -
V gene: TRBV28
J gene: TRBJ2-2
clone size: -
CDR3 length: 14
CDR3 DNA: TGTGCCAGCAGCCCGGGGTCTAACACCGGGGAGCTGTTTTTT
CDR3 protein: CASSPGSNTGELFF

D gene: TRBD1
V gene: TRBV6-1
J gene: TRBJ1-5
clone size: once
CDR3 length: 17
CDR3 DNA: TGTGCCAGCAGTGAAGCTCTGACAGGGACCCTCAATCAGCCCCAGCATTTT
CDR3 protein: CASSEALTGTLNQPQHF